This T cell receptor beta chain is drawn from a study of blood T cell repertoires in COVID-19. As handled by the study authors: By means of reference gene primer amplification, nucleated cell counts were estimated. Sequencing used immunoSEQ multiplex PCR; TCRdb keeps in-frame clones, though not all of them. The V and J calls and the clone size are those of that table, but D and trimming were determined from the DNA. This sample yields 65,000 to 85,000 clones, of which nearly 90% are seen a single time; 8.2% belongs to the top ten. Trimming left V 7 bases short and J 1 base short, with 10 bases between. CDR3 length: 12 amino acids. CDR1 and CDR2 (germline): GTSNPN, SVGIG (reference sequence).

This sequence originates from a man aged 50-59 years with active COVID-19. Sequenced: peripheral blood. The V call is TRBV30, the J call TRBJ1-2, with TRBD1 as a possible D gene (6 bases). CDR3 residues: CALGQINYGYTF. DNA of the CDR3: TGTGCCTTAGGACAGATTAACTATGGCTACACCTTC.